A single sample is the source of the 32 T cell receptor beta chains below, sequenced in a study of PD-1 blockade in classical Hodgkin lymphoma. The method was immunoSEQ multiplex PCR; TCRdb's version includes in-frame clones alone and lacks a portion of them. The table includes about 41,000 clones, 55% to 70% detected once. Time point denoted: cycle 4 day 1 (C4D1), after more than 5 weeks of nivolumab. All patients relapsed after autologous stem cell transplantation, and brentuximab vedotin exposure varied. The sequenced sample was peripheral blood mononuclear cells (PBMCs), obtained before the fourth cycle of nivolumab. The source is a human donor with classical Hodgkin lymphoma.

The CDR3 coding sequence is TGTGCCAGCAGCGTAGCTACCGACGCGACCCTCCACTTT. Residues: CASSVATDATLHF. This chain connects TRBV9 to TRBJ1-6; no clear D. The CDR3 is made up of 13 amino acids. V shed 0 bases and J shed 14 bases, with 12 bases lying between them. CDR1 is SGDLS and CDR2 is YYNGEE in the germline V gene.

In this sample, this clone turned up a few times. This specimen includes other DNA sequences encoding the same CDR3. This chain joins TRBV29-1 and TRBJ1-2; no definite D call. The germline V and J ends were trimmed by 6 bases and 6 bases, with 11 bases remaining between them. Germline V gives CDR1 SQVTM, CDR2 ANQGSEA. The CDR3 totals 11 residues. CDR3 sequence reads: CSVVGENGYTF. CDR3 coding DNA: TGCAGCGTGGTTGGGGAGAATGGCTACACCTTC.

The chain is built from TRBV6-5 and TRBJ2-1; D possibly corresponds to TRBD2 (6 bases). V was trimmed by 8 bases and J by 7 bases, leaving 15 bases between them. The CDR3 runs to 13 residues. Germline V lookup: CDR1 MNHEY, CDR2 SVGAGI. The CDR3 sequence: CASGGLLGNEQFF. In DNA form, the CDR3 reads TGTGCCAGCGGGGGACTCCTTGGTAATGAGCAGTTCTTC.

The chain links TRBV11-2 to TRBJ1-2; TRBD1 matches 8 bases. The CDR3 runs 14 residues. In germline, CDR1 is SGHAT, CDR2 FQNNGV. Trimming at V came to 7 bases and at J to 2 bases, leaving 6 bases not matched to a gene. Here the CDR3 reads CASTQGQANYGYTF. CDR3 in DNA: TGTGCCAGCACCCAGGGACAGGCGAACTATGGCTACACCTTC.

V is TRBV29-1 and J is TRBJ2-7; D remains unclear. Germline V lookup: CDR1 SQVTM, CDR2 ANQGSEA. The V end lost 7 bases, the J end lost 3 bases, and 10 bases lay between the germline ends. The CDR3 spans 11 residues. This chain's CDR3 is CSGSTGYEQYF. In DNA form, the CDR3 reads TGCAGCGGGTCGACGGGCTACGAGCAGTACTTC.

The V gene is TRBV29-1, the J gene TRBJ2-1; D perhaps matches TRBD2 (7 bases). Germline V lookup: CDR1 SQVTM, CDR2 ANQGSEA. V lost 1 base and J 3 bases, leaving 10 bases between the germline ends. The CDR3 is 14 amino acids. Here the CDR3 reads CSVEGGGGYNEQFF. CDR3 in DNA: TGCAGCGTTGAAGGGGGAGGGGGCTACAATGAGCAGTTCTTC.

This clone was seen only a few times. CDR3 sequence reads: CASSTARSELNTEAFF. In DNA form, the CDR3 reads TGTGCCAGCTCAACAGCGCGGTCCGAGTTGAACACTGAAGCTTTCTTT. The chain links TRBV18 to TRBJ1-1, with D uncertain. Between the trimmed V and J ends, which lost 5 bases and 0 bases, there was a span of 16 bases. Germline CDR1 and CDR2: KGHSH and LQKENI. This CDR3 is 16 amino acids long. Full variable domain (outside the CDR3, taken from reference TRBV18 and TRBJ1-1): NAGVMQNPRHLVRRRGQEARLRCSPMKGHSHVYWYRQLPEEGLKFMVYLQKENIIDESGMPKERFSAEFPKEGPSILRIQQVVRGDSAAYFCASSTARSELNTEAFFGQGTRLTVV.

The rearrangement links TRBV7-2 to TRBJ1-1; D is perhaps TRBD1 (5 bases). V lost 6 bases to trimming and J lost 3 bases, with 14 bases between them. Per germline, CDR1 SGHTA and CDR2 FQGNSA. The CDR3 sequence is 14 residues long. As DNA, the CDR3 is TGTGCCAGCAGACAAGGCAGGGTGCACACTGAAGCTTTCTTT. This sequence encodes CASRQGRVHTEAFF.

The V gene is TRBV5-3, the J gene TRBJ2-1; a weak D match, TRBD2 (7 bases). TRBV5-3 is annotated as an ORF whose role is uncertain. The V and J ends lost 3 bases and 9 bases respectively, with 25 bases between them. The CDR3 covers 17 residues. The CDR3 coding sequence is TGTGCCAGAAGCTGCGAGGCTTTGGGGGGGCGTGAATCTGAGCAGTTCTTC. Translated, it gives CARSCEALGGRESEQFF.

This clone has more than one count but fewer than ten. The chain couples TRBV5-1 to TRBJ1-1; 11 positions match TRBD1. The trim removed 3 bases at V and 7 bases at J, leaving 8 bases unmatched. This CDR3 has 15 amino acids. CDR1 and CDR2 (germline): SGHRS, YFSETQ. CDR3 coding DNA: TGCGCCAGCAGCTCGGACAGGGGGCAGCGCGGTGAAGCTTTCTTT. Translation: CASSSDRGQRGEAFF.

The chain carries TRBV21-1 and TRBJ2-7; the table's D call of TRBD1 was not tested on the DNA. TRBV21-1 is designated a pseudogene. The CDR3 has 14 amino acids. CDR3 region: CASTPGDSVYEQYF. The CDR3 coding sequence is TGTGCCAGCACTCCGGGCGACAGCGTCTACGAGCAGTACTTC.

The V and J genes are TRBV9 and TRBJ2-3; D remains ambiguous. CDR3 length equals 15 residues. Germline loops: CDR1 SGDLS, CDR2 YYNGEE. V lost 5 bases, J lost 0 bases, and 13 bases lay in between. The chain's CDR3 is CASSVGGSSTDTQYF. The CDR3 bases are TGTGCCAGCAGTGTCGGCGGCTCTAGCACAGATACGCAGTATTTT.

The V call is TRBV19, the J call TRBJ1-1, with D perhaps matching TRBD1 (5 bases). Trimming left V 3 bases short and J 4 bases short, with 9 bases between. The CDR3 is made up of 13 amino acids. Per germline, CDR1 LNHDA and CDR2 SQIVND (reference sequence). Written as DNA, the CDR3 is TGTGCCAGTAGTATGGGGCTCAGCACTGAAGCTTTCTTT. This translates into CASSMGLSTEAFF.

This clone was observed a single time. The chain has TRBV19 and TRBJ2-1; D possibly matches TRBD1 or TRBD2 (6 bases each). Germline lookup yields CDR1 LNHDA and CDR2 SQIVND (reference sequence). The CDR3 length is 13 residues. Trimming left V 5 bases short and J 7 bases short, with 12 bases between. The CDR3 bases are TGTGCCAGTAGTTTGGGGGGCAAGAATGAGCAGTTCTTC. Amino acid sequence: CASSLGGKNEQFF. Supplemented by reference TRBV19 and TRBJ2-1, the full variable domain reads DGGITQSPKYLFRKEGQNVTLSCEQNLNHDAMYWYRQDPGQGLRLIYYSQIVNDFQKGDIAEGYSVSREKKESFPLTVTSAQKNPTAFYLCASSLGGKNEQFFGPGTRLTVL.

V is TRBV29-1 and J is TRBJ2-3; TRBD2 agrees at 13 bases. Germline V gene sequence: CDR1 SQVTM, CDR2 ANQGSEA. CDR3 length: 13 amino acids. The CDR3 is CRVTSGGANTQYF. DNA for the CDR3: TGCAGAGTTACTAGCGGGGGGGCGAATACGCAGTATTTT.

The V gene is TRBV11-3, the J gene TRBJ2-3, with unresolved D. The CDR3 has 13 residues. Germline CDR1 and CDR2: SGHNT and YENEEA. Trimming stripped 1 base from V and 6 bases from J, with 8 bases between. CDR3 bases: TGTGCCAGCAGCTTAGGGCCCATCGATACGCAGTATTTT. Protein product: CASSLGPIDTQYF. Full variable domain (missing parts from reference TRBV11-3 and TRBJ2-3): EAGVVQSPRYKIIEKKQPVAFWCNPISGHNTLYWYLQNLGQGPELLIRYENEEAVDDSQLPKDRFSAERLKGVDSTLKIQPAELGDSAVYLCASSLGPIDTQYFGPGTRLTVL.

This clone was recorded only once. This chain links TRBV7-2 with TRBJ2-2; TRBD2 is a possible D gene (7 bases). Germline loops: CDR1 SGHTA, CDR2 FQGNSA. The germline V and J ends were trimmed by 10 bases and 4 bases, with 16 bases remaining between them. This CDR3 is built from 14 residues. As DNA, the CDR3 is TGTGCCACCCGCCTGGGGGGGCTCACCGGGGAGCTGTTTTTT. It is translated as CATRLGGLTGELFF.

V is TRBV4-3 and J is TRBJ2-7; D not certain. CDR1 and CDR2 (germline): LGHNA, YSLEER. Between the trimmed V and J ends, which lost 0 bases and 5 bases, there was a span of 11 bases. This CDR3 has 14 residues. The CDR3 loop is CASSQDPRSDEQYF. The DNA for the CDR3 is TGCGCCAGCAGCCAAGATCCCAGGTCCGACGAGCAGTACTTC.

The J gene is TRBJ1-5, the V gene TRBV7-8; TRBD1 is a possible D gene (5 bases). The V and J ends lost 4 bases and 15 bases respectively, with 25 bases between them. The V gene's germline CDR1 is SGHVS and CDR2 FQNEAQ. The CDR3 consists of 15 residues. The CDR3 DNA follows: TGTGCCAGCAGCTCCTACGCCTCCAGGGAGGGGAGTCGGCATTTT. Its protein product is CASSSYASREGSRHF.

By proportion, this clone is medium-sized. V usage is TRBV9 and J usage is TRBJ2-3; 11 bases agree with TRBD2. Germline V gene sequence: CDR1 SGDLS, CDR2 YYNGEE. Losses at the gene ends were 0 bases for V and 4 bases for J; bases not matched to a gene: 7. The length of the CDR3 is 17 residues. CDR3 sequence reads: CASSVEVRLAGSDTQYF. In DNA, the CDR3 is TGTGCCAGCAGCGTAGAAGTGAGACTAGCGGGGTCAGATACGCAGTATTTT.

V gene TRBV7-9 combines with J gene TRBJ2-2; 7 bases align to TRBD1. CDR1 and CDR2 (germline): SEHNR, FQNEAQ (reference sequence). This CDR3 region has 15 residues. V shed 5 bases and J 5 bases; nucleotides not matched to a gene: 8. CDR3 loop: CASSDRDRGTGELFF. DNA of the CDR3: TGTGCCAGCAGCGATCGGGACAGAGGGACCGGGGAGCTGTTTTTT.

The rearrangement links TRBV13 to TRBJ1-1, with 7 bases that match TRBD1. J gave up 8 bases and V 2 bases, and 20 bases lay outside the gene matches. CDR3 length: 18 residues. Germline V gives CDR1 PRHDT, CDR2 FYEKMQ (reference sequence). CDR3 bases: TGTGCCAGCAGCTTAACCGTAGGGACAGCTCCTTATGGTGGGGAAGCTTTCTTT. It encodes CASSLTVGTAPYGGEAFF.

The chain couples TRBV4-1 to TRBJ1-6; 7 nucleotides line up with TRBD1. The ends lost 1 base at V and 10 bases at J; junction bases unmatched: 10. CDR1 is MGHRA and CDR2 is YSYEKL in the germline V gene. The CDR3 totals 16 residues. The CDR3 region is CASSQVGPQGGSPLHF. CDR3 DNA sequence: TGCGCCAGCAGCCAAGTCGGCCCCCAGGGGGGATCACCCCTCCACTTT.

This clone occurred a few times. The chain carries TRBV5-4 and TRBJ2-2; D gene unclear. This CDR3 has 11 amino acids. The V gene lost 5 bases and the J gene lost 7 bases, with 6 bases spanning the gap. The germline V gene has CDR1 SGHNT and CDR2 YYREEE (reference sequence). CDR3 sequence (DNA): TGTGCCAGCAGATTCAACGGGGAGCTGTTTTTT. Protein: CASRFNGELFF.

The J gene is TRBJ1-6, the V gene TRBV5-4; 7 bases align to TRBD1. Germline V gene data show CDR1 as SGHNT and CDR2 as YYREEE (reference sequence). The CDR3 covers 15 residues. V gave up 4 bases and J gave up 5 bases; unmatched junction bases: 6. The CDR3 loop is CASSLQGTNNSPLHF. In nucleotides, the CDR3 is TGTGCCAGCAGCCTACAGGGGACCAATAATTCACCCCTCCACTTT.

The V gene is TRBV5-1, the J gene TRBJ2-5, with 8 bases fitting TRBD1. The CDR3 has 14 residues. V lost 0 bases and J lost 5; bases outside the gene matches: 3. Germline V gene data show CDR1 as SGHRS and CDR2 as YFSETQ. The CDR3 region has the DNA TGCGCCAGCAGCTTGGGTAACAGGGGGGAGACCCAGTACTTC. It translates to CASSLGNRGETQYF.

The chain is built from TRBV7-9 and TRBJ2-3, with 10 nucleotides matching TRBD2. Germline values: CDR1 SEHNR, CDR2 FQNEAQ (reference sequence). Losses at the gene ends were 1 base for V and 4 bases for J; bases not matched to a gene: 8. This CDR3 has 17 residues. The CDR3 sequence: CASSLDGTSGVSDTQYF. CDR3 coding DNA: TGTGCCAGCAGCTTAGACGGAACTAGCGGGGTTTCAGATACGCAGTATTTT.

The chain joins TRBV19 to TRBJ1-2; no reliable D call. Per the germline V gene, CDR1 is LNHDA and CDR2 is SQIVND (reference sequence). This CDR3 contains 13 residues. V lost 8 bases, J lost 6 bases, and 16 bases lay in between. The CDR3 loop is CASVLLEVDGYTF. The CDR3 nucleotides are TGTGCCAGTGTTCTCCTCGAGGTGGATGGCTACACCTTC.

V is TRBV6-1 and J is TRBJ1-5; D is unclear. The V gene lost 1 base and the J gene lost 4 bases, with 8 bases spanning the gap. The germline CDR1 and CDR2 sequences are MNHNS and SASEGT. The CDR3 contains 14 residues. In DNA form, the CDR3 reads TGTGCCAGCAGTGAAGAGTGGGGAAATCAGCCCCAGCATTTT. Translation gives CASSEEWGNQPQHF.

The chain employs TRBV11-3 and TRBJ2-5; either TRBD1 or TRBD2 may supply D (6 bases each). CDR3 length: 14 amino acids. Germline-derived CDR1 and CDR2 are SGHNT and YENEEA. Trimming stripped 3 bases from V and 2 bases from J, with 10 bases between. CDR3 protein: CASSFSGAQETQYF. The CDR3 nucleotides are TGTGCCAGCAGCTTTTCGGGGGCACAAGAGACCCAGTACTTC.

The chain joins TRBV7-2 to TRBJ2-7, with 7 bases fitting TRBD2. From germline, CDR1 is SGHTA and CDR2 FQGNSA. The CDR3 consists of 15 residues. Unmatched junction bases numbered 7, after V lost 1 base and J lost 4 bases. CDR3 DNA: TGTGCCAGCAGCTTAGAGGGAGGGGACCGGTACGAGCAGTACTTC. Protein product: CASSLEGGDRYEQYF. Filled out from reference TRBV7-2 and TRBJ2-7, the complete variable domain reads GAGVSQSPSNKVTEKGKDVELRCDPISGHTALYWYRQSLGQGLEFLIYFQGNSAPDKSGLPSDRFSAERTGGSVSTLTIQRTQQEDSAVYLCASSLEGGDRYEQYFGPGTRLTVT.

The chain recombines TRBV4-3 with TRBJ2-3; 7 nucleotides match TRBD2. The trim removed 5 bases at V and 9 bases at J, leaving 14 bases unmatched. Germline assignment: CDR1 LGHNA and CDR2 YSLEER. This CDR3 region has 15 residues. CDR3 DNA: TGCGCCAGCAGCGAGTTGAGAAGCGGGGTCGAAACGCAGTATTTT. Translation gives CASSELRSGVETQYF.